This T cell receptor beta chain stems from a study of Ad26.COV2.S vaccination and SARS-CoV-2 variants. Study-wide context: Once, or twice with 56 days between doses, Ad26.COV2.S was given intramuscularly.

On this clone: Its matching antigen is unknown.

Study-wide results and limits: Quantification of TCR breadth and depth may have yielded underestimates of total T cell responses. Comparable non-spike TCR breadth was observed in vaccine and placebo recipients.

The CDR3 loop spans 17 amino acids. V lost 4 bases to trimming and J lost 0 bases, with 13 bases between them. The V gene's germline CDR1 is LNHDA and CDR2 SQIVND (reference sequence). Documented treatment: some 19 received Ad26.COV2.S at low or high dose, single or two shots; about 5 received placebo; per-sample allocation not given. Samples came from day 63 after the first vaccine or placebo injection. Expressing Wuhan-strain SARS-CoV-2 spike, an Ad26 vector served as the vaccine. Repertoires were generated with immunoSEQ multiplex PCR, while TCRdb's copy carries only in-frame clones and drops some. Counted here are hundreds of thousands of clones, 88% occurring once; the ten biggest clones make up approximately 5.9%.

This chain joins TRBV19 and TRBJ2-6; D remains ambiguous. The clonotype was recovered from a person aged 18-65 years who received the Ad26.COV2.S COVID-19 vaccine or a placebo. Source: peripheral blood, taken in a trial of Ad26.COV2.S vaccine versus placebo. The chain's CDR3 is CASSTGGQLSGANVLTF. As DNA, the CDR3 is TGTGCCAGTAGTACGGGCGGCCAGCTCTCTGGGGCCAACGTCCTGACTTTC.